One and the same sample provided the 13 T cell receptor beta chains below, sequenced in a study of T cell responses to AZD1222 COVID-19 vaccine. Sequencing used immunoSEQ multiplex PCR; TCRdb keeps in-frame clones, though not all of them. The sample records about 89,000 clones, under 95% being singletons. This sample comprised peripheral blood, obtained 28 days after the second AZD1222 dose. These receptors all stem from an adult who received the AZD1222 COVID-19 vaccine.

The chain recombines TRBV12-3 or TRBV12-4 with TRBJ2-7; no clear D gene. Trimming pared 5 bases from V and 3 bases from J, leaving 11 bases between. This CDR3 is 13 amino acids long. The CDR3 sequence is CASSRTLFYEQYF. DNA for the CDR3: TGTGCCAGCAGTCGTACACTATTCTACGAGCAGTACTTC.

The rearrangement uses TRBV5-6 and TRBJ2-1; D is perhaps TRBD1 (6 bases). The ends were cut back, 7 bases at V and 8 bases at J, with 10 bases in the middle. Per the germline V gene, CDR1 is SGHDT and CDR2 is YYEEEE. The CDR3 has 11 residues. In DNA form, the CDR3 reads TGTGCCAGCTCGAGACAGGATGAGCAGTTCTTC. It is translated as CASSRQDEQFF.

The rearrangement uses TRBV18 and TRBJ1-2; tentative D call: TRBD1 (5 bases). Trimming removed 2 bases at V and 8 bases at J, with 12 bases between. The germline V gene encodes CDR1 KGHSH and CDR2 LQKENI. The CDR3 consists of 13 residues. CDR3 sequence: CASSPERGPGYTF. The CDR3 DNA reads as TGTGCCAGCTCACCAGAGAGGGGTCCAGGCTACACCTTC.

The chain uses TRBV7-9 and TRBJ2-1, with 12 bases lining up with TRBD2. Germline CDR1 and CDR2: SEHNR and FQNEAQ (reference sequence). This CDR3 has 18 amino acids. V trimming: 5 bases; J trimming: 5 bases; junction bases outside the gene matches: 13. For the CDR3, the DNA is TGTGCCAGCAGCATCCTCGACCTAGCGGGAGGGGTGAACAATGAGCAGTTCTTC. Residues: CASSILDLAGGVNNEQFF.

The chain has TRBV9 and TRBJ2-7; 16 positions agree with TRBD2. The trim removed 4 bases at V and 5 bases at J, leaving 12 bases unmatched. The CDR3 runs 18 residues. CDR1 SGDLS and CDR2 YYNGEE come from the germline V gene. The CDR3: CASSSGTSGGAMVDEQYF. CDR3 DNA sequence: TGTGCCAGCAGCTCAGGGACTAGCGGGGGGGCCATGGTAGACGAGCAGTACTTC. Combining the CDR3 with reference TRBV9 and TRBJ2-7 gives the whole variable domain DSGVTQTPKHLITATGQRVTLRCSPRSGDLSVYWYQQSLDQGLQFLIQYYNGEERAKGNILERFSAQQFPDLHSELNLSSLELGDSALYFCASSSGTSGGAMVDEQYFGPGTRLTVT.

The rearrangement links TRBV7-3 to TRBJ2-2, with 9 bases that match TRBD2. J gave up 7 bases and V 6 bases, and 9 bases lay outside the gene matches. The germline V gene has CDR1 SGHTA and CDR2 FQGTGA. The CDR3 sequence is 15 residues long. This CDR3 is CASRGNSGGSGELFF. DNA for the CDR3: TGTGCCAGCAGGGGAAATAGCGGGGGTAGCGGGGAGCTGTTTTTT.

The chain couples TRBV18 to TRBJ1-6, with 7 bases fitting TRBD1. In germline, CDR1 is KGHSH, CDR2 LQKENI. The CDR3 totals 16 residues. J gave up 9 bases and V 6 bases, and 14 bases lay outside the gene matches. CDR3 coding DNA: TGTGCCAGCTCCCGCTCGGGGACAGCCGACGGTTCACCCCTCCACTTT. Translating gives CASSRSGTADGSPLHF.

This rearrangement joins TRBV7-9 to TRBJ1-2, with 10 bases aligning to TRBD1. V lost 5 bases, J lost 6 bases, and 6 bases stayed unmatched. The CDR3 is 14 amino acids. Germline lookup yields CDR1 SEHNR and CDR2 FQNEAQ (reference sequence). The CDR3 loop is CASSLGTGVDGYTF. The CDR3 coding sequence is TGTGCCAGCAGCCTTGGGACAGGGGTAGATGGCTACACCTTC.

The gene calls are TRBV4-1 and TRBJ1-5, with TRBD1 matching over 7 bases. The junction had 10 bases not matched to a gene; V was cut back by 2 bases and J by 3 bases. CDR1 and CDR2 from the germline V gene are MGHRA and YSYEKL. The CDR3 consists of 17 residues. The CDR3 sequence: CASSQLTGLGANQPQHF. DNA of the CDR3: TGCGCCAGCAGCCAACTGACAGGGCTCGGGGCCAATCAGCCCCAGCATTTT.

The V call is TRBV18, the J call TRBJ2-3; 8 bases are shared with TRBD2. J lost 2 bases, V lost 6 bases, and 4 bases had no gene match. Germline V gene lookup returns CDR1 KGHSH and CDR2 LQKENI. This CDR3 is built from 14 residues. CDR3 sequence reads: CASSPAGDTDTQYF. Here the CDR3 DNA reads TGTGCCAGCTCTCCAGCGGGAGACACAGATACGCAGTATTTT. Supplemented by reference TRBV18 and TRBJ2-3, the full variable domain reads NAGVMQNPRHLVRRRGQEARLRCSPMKGHSHVYWYRQLPEEGLKFMVYLQKENIIDESGMPKERFSAEFPKEGPSILRIQQVVRGDSAAYFCASSPAGDTDTQYFGPGTRLTVL.

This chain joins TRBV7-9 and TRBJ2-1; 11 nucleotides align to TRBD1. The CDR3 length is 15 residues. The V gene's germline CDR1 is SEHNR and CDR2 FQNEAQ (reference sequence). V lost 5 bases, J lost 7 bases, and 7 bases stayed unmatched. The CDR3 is CASSPWGDRGNEQFF. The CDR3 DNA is TGTGCCAGCAGCCCTTGGGGGGACAGGGGGAATGAGCAGTTCTTC.

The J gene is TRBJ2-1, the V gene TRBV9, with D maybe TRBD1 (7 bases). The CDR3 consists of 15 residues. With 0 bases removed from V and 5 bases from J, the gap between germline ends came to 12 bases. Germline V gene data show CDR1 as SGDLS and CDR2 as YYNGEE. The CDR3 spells CASSVAVRGDNEQFF. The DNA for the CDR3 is TGTGCCAGCAGCGTAGCGGTCAGGGGGGACAATGAGCAGTTCTTC. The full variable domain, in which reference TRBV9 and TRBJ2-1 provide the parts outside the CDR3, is DSGVTQTPKHLITATGQRVTLRCSPRSGDLSVYWYQQSLDQGLQFLIQYYNGEERAKGNILERFSAQQFPDLHSELNLSSLELGDSALYFCASSVAVRGDNEQFFGPGTRLTVL.

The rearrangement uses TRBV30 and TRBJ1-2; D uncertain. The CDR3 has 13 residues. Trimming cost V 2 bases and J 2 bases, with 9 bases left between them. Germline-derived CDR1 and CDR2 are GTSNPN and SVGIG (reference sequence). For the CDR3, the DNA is TGTGCCTGGAGTCCGGGTTTAAACTATGGCTACACCTTC. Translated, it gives CAWSPGLNYGYTF.